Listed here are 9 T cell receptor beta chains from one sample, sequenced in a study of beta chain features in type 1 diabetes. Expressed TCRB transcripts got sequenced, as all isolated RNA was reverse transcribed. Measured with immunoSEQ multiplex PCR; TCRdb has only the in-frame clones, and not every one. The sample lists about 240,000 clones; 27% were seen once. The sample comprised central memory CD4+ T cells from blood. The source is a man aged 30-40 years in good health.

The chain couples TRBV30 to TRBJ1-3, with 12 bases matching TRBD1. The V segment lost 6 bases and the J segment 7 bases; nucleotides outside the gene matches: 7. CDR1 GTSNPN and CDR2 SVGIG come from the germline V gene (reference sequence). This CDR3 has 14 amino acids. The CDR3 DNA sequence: TGTGCCTGTAGTCCCGGGACAGGGGGCAACACCATATATTTT. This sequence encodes CACSPGTGGNTIYF.

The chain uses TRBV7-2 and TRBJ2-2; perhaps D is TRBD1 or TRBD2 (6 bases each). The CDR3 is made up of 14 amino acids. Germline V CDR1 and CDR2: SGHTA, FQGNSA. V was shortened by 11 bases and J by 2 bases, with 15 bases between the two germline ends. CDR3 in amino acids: CAGKPGANTGELFF. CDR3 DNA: TGTGCCGGAAAACCGGGGGCCAACACCGGGGAGCTGTTTTTT. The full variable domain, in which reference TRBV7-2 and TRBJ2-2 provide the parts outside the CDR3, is GAGVSQSPSNKVTEKGKDVELRCDPISGHTALYWYRQSLGQGLEFLIYFQGNSAPDKSGLPSDRFSAERTGGSVSTLTIQRTQQEDSAVYLCAGKPGANTGELFFGEGSRLTVL.

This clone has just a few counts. The CDR3 bases are TGTGCCAGCAGCCAAGAGCCCCGTCAGGGGGTCACAGATACGCAGTATTTT. Protein sequence: CASSQEPRQGVTDTQYF. The chain carries TRBV14 and TRBJ2-3; 7 nucleotides agree with TRBD1. J was trimmed by 2 bases and V by 0 bases; bases with no gene match: 8. CDR1 is SGHDN and CDR2 is FVKESK in the germline V gene. The CDR3 has 17 residues. Based on the CDR3 plus reference TRBV14 and TRBJ2-3, the full variable domain is EAGVTQFPSHSVIEKGQTVTLRCDPISGHDNLYWYRRVMGKEIKFLLHFVKESKQDESGMPNNRFLAERTGGTYSTLKVQPAELEDSGVYFCASSQEPRQGVTDTQYFGPGTRLTVL.

CDR3 sequence (DNA): TGTGCCAGCAGTTCGGGCGGGGGGGGCTCCTACGAGCAGTACTTC. It codes for CASSSGGGGSYEQYF. The J gene is TRBJ2-7, the V gene TRBV27, with 9 positions matching TRBD2. Germline lookup yields CDR1 MNHEY and CDR2 SMNVEV (reference sequence). The CDR3 covers 15 residues. Unmatched junction bases numbered 4, after V lost 4 bases and J lost 0 bases.

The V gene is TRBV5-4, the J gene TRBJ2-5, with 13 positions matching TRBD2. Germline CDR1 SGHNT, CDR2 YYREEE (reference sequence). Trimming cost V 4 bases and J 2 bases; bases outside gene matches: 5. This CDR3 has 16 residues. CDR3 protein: CASSQRTSGGQETQYF. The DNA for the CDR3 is TGTGCCAGCAGCCAGAGGACTAGCGGGGGTCAAGAGACCCAGTACTTC.

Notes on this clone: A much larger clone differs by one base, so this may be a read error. Written as DNA, the CDR3 is TGTGCCAGCACCTTCTCTGGGGCCAACGTCCTGACTTTC. This encodes CASTFSGANVLTF. The chain combines TRBV27 with TRBJ2-6; unclear D gene. From germline, CDR1 is MNHEY and CDR2 SMNVEV (reference sequence). Trimming shortened V by 7 bases and J by 0 bases, and 4 bases separated the two germline ends. The CDR3 has 13 amino acids. The full variable domain, completed using reference TRBV27 and TRBJ2-6, is EAQVTQNPRYLITVTGKKLTVTCSQNMNHEYMSWYRQDPGLGLRQIYYSMNVEVTDKGDVPEGYKVSRKEKRNFPLILESPSPNQTSLYFCASTFSGANVLTFGAGSRLTVL.

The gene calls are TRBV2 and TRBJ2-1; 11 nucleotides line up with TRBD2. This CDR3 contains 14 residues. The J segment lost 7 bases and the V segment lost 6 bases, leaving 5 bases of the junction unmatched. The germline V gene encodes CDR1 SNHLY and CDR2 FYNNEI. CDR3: CASRLGTSGNEQFF. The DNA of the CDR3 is TGTGCCAGCAGGCTAGGGACTAGCGGAAATGAGCAGTTCTTC.

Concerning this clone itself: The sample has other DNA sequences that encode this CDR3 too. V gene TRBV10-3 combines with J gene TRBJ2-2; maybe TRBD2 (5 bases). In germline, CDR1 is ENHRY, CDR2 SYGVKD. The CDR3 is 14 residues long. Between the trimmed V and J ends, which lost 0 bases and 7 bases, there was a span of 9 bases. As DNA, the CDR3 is TGTGCCATCAGTGAGTCCGGTAGCGACGGGGAGCTGTTTTTT. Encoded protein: CAISESGSDGELFF.

The CDR3 loop is CAIRDGQGGEKLFF. The CDR3 DNA follows: TGTGCCATCAGAGACGGACAGGGTGGCGAAAAACTGTTTTTT. This chain uses TRBV10-3 with TRBJ1-4; 8 nucleotides match TRBD1. Per germline, CDR1 ENHRY and CDR2 SYGVKD. The CDR3 is 14 residues long. The V and J ends lost 6 bases and 8 bases, in that order; junction bases with no gene match: 8.